A few counts support the clone carrying this TCR beta chain. This CDR3 has 11 amino acids. Looked up from germline, CDR1 is DFQATT and CDR2 is SNEGSKA (reference sequence). V lost 6 bases to trimming and J lost 9 bases; unmatched junction nucleotides: 2. TCRdb analysed the 5' RACE reads with MiXCR anew, one entry per CDR3 protein. In the table there are tens of thousands of distinct CDR3 sequences, 19% of which are singletons. The sample originates from a study of HIV-infected patients and healthy controls. The chain recombines TRBV20-1 with TRBJ2-1; 10 bases align to TRBD2. Input material: CD4+ T cells from blood. This TCR came from a human donor in good health. DNA for the CDR3: TGCAGTGCCGGACTAGCGGCTGAGCAGTTCTTC. Translation gives CSAGLAAEQFF.